The present T cell receptor (beta chain) was sequenced within a study of blood T cell repertoires in COVID-19. Study details: Sites across the United States, Italy and Spain contributed samples from acute and convalescent COVID-19. The analysed material was cDNA or gDNA that came from T cells, B-cell-depleted T cells, or PBMCs.

As processed by the authors: Reference gene primer amplification yielded estimated nucleated cell counts. Assay used: immunoSEQ multiplex PCR; TCRdb lists only in-frame clones, some missing. The V and J calls and the clone size are those of that table, but D and trimming were determined from the DNA. The data show around 140,000 clones, with about 88% seen just once and approximately 18% held by the top ten. The CDR3 sequence is 18 residues long. The V gene's germline CDR1 is LGHDT and CDR2 YNNKEL (reference sequence). The germline V and J ends were trimmed by 2 bases and 4 bases, with 21 bases remaining between them.

This sequence was found in a woman aged 80 or over with acute or convalescent COVID-19. The sample taken for sequencing was peripheral blood. The chain combines TRBV3-1 (or the pseudogene TRBV3-2) with TRBJ1-3; D perhaps matches TRBD1 (5 bases). CDR3 nucleotides: TGTGCCAGCAGCCAAAAATTGGCCTCGGGGGTTCAAGGAAACACCATATATTTT. This codes for CASSQKLASGVQGNTIYF.